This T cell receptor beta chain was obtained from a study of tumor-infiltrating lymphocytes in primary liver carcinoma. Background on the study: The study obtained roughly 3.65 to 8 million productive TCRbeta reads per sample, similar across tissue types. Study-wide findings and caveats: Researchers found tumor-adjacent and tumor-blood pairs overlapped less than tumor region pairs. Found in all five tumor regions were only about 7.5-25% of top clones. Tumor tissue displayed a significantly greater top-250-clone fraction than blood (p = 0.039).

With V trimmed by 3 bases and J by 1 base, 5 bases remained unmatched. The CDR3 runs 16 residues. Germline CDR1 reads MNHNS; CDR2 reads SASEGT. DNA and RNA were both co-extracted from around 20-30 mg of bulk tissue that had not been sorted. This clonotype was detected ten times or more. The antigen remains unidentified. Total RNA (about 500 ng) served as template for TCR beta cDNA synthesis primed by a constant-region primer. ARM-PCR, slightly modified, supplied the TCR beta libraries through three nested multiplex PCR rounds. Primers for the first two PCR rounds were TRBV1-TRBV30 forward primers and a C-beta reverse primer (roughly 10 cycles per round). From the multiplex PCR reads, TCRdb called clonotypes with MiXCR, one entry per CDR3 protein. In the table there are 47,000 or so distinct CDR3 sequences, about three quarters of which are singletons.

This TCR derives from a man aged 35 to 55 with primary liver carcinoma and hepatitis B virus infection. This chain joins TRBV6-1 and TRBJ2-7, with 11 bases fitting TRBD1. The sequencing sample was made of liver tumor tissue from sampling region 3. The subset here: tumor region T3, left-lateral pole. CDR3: CASSELGQGGSYEQYF. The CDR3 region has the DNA TGTGCCAGCAGTGAGTTGGGACAGGGGGGATCCTACGAGCAGTACTTC.